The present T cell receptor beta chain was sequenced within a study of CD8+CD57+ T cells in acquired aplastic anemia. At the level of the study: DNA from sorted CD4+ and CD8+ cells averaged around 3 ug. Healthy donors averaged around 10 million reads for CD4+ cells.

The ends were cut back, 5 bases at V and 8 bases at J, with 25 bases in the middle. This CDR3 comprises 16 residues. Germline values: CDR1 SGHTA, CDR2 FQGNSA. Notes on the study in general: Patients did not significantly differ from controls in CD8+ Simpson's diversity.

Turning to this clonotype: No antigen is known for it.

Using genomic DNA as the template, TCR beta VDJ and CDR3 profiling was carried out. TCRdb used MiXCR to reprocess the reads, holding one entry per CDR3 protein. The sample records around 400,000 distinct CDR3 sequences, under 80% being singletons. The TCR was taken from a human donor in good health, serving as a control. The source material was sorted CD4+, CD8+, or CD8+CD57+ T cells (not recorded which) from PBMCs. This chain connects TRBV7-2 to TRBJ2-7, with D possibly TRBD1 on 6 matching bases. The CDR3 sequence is CASSVQGRGNQPQQYF. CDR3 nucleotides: TGTGCCAGCAGCGTACAGGGACGAGGAAATCAGCCCCAGCAGTACTTC.